This T cell receptor (beta chain) was captured by sequencing in a study of blood T cell repertoires in COVID-19 (dated by TCRdb to the early 2020s). About the investigation overall: Samples from collaborators originated in the United States, Italy and Spain and spanned both the acute and convalescent phases of COVID-19. The prospective study material was composed of cDNA or gDNA derived from T cells, B-cell-depleted T cells, or PBMCs. Deeply sampled blood TCRbeta repertoires from subjects exposed to, actively infected with, or recovered from COVID-19 were included in the dataset. The repertoires were made available in a free public database intended to serve as a resource for research on the immune response to SARS-CoV-2. The samples were drawn from two sources: the first 160 participants of the ongoing ImmuneRACE study, and over 950 subjects contributed by 6 global collaborators. A de-identified subject ID, COVID-19 status, age in years and sex were almost always included in the sample metadata. HLA class I and class II types, where available, came from metadata supplied by the sample provider rather than from assay-based typing. The paper's findings and limits, for the study overall: The quantity of clinical and demographic metadata differed by source and by participant and was supplied without curation.

The CDR3 covers 13 residues, taking in both the cysteine and the phenylalanine. The entry retains the CDR3 DNA only, 39 bases that are in frame from base 1. TCRbeta CDR3 regions were amplified from genomic DNA using the immunoSEQ Assay, a bias-controlled multiplex PCR. As for the original processing: Nucleated cell counts per sample were estimated from amplification of reference gene primers within the assay. Sequence reads were collapsed and filtered to measure the absolute abundance of every unique TCRbeta CDR3 rearrangement. For each sample, productive Simpson clonality was calculated as the square root of Simpson's diversity index over productive rearrangements. In TCRdb, the immuneACCESS table is reduced to in-frame sequences with V and J assigned. These tables do not hold every clone; where another copy was compared, an unresolved V gene accounts for under half, and the others remain unexplained. V and J calls and clone size are those listed in that table; D and trimming were worked out from the DNA. The table for this sample lists 100,000 to 150,000 clones; about four fifths of them were counted only once. The ten largest clonotypes hold about 12% of the sample.

Collaborating institutions collected whole blood in K2EDTA tubes following their own protocols. For TCRbeta analysis, collaborator samples were shipped as frozen whole blood, as isolated PBMCs, or as DNA extracted from either sample type. Concerning this clone itself: Its antigen specificity is not known. Base qualities are missing; no much larger clone stands one base away.

Sequenced: peripheral blood. The origin of this receptor is a woman aged 55-69 years with acute or convalescent COVID-19. The sequence links TRBV21-1 to TRBJ2-5; the table's D call, TRBD1, was not checked against the DNA. TRBV21-1 counts as a pseudogene. Read as DNA, the sequence is TGTGCCAGCAGACAGGGGGCCGGGGAGACCCAGTACTTC. This encodes CASRQGAGETQYF.